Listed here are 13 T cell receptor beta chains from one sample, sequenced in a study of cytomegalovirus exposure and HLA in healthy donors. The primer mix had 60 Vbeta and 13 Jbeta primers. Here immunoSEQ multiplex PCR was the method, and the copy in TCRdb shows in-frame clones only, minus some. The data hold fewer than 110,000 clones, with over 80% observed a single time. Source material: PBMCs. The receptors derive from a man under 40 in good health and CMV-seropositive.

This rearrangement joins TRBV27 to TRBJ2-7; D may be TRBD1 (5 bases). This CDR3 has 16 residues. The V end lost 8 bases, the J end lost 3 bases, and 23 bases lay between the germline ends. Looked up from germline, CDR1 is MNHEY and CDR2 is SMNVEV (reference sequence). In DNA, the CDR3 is TGTGCCAGCCGACTTACAGGTTTTCCTACCGACTACGAGCAGTACTTC. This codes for CASRLTGFPTDYEQYF.

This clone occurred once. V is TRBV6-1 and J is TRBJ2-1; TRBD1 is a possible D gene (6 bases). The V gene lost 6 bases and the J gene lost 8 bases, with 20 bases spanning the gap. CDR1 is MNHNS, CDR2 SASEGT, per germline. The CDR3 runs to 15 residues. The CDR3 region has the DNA TGTGCCAGCAGGACTGATGGGGCAGGGGTCGATGAGCAGTTCTTC. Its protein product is CASRTDGAGVDEQFF.

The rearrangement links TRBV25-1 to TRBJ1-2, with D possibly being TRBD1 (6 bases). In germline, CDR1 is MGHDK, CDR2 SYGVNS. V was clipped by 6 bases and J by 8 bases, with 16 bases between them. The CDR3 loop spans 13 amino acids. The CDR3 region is CASRGAGRPGYTF. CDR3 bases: TGTGCCAGCAGGGGGGCAGGACGTCCGGGCTACACCTTC.

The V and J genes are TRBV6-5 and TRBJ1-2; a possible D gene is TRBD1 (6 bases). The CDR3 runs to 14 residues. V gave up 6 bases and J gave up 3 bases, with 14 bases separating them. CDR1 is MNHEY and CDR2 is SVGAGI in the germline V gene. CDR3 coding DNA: TGTGCCAGCAGGAACCGAACAGGGTACTATGGCTACACCTTC. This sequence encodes CASRNRTGYYGYTF.

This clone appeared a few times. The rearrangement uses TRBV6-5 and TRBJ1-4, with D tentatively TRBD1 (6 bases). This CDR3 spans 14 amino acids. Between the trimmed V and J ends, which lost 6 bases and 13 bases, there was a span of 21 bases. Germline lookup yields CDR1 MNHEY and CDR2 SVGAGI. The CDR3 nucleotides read TGTGCCAGCAGCGAGGGGGACGTACAAGAGAGACTGTTTTTT. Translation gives CASSEGDVQERLFF.

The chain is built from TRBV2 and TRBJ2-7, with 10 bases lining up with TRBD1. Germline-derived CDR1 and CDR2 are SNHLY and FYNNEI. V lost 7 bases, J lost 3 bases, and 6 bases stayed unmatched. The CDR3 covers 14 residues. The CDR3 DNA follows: TGTGCCAGCAAACCGGGACAGGGGCTCTACGAGCAGTACTTC. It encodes CASKPGQGLYEQYF.

For the CDR3, the DNA is TGCAGTGCAGCCCGAGGGGGGGGACACACCTTC. Its protein product is CSAARGGGHTF. The rearrangement uses TRBV20-1 and TRBJ1-2; D might be TRBD1 (6 bases). This CDR3 is built from 11 residues. The V end lost 6 bases, the J end lost 12 bases, and 17 bases lay between the germline ends. Germline V gene lookup returns CDR1 DFQATT and CDR2 SNEGSKA (reference sequence).

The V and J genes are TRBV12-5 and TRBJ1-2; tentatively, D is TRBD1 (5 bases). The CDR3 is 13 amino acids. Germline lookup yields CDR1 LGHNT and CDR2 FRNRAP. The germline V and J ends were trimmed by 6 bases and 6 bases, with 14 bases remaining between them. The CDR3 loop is CASGFEAGDGYTF. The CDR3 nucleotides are TGTGCTAGTGGCTTCGAGGCGGGGGATGGCTACACCTTC.

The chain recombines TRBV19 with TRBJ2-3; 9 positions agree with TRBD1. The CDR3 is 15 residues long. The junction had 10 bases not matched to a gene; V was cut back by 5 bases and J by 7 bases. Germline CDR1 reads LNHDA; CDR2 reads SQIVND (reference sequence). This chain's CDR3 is CASSFRTGDGYTQYF. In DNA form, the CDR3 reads TGTGCCAGTAGTTTCAGGACAGGGGACGGATATACGCAGTATTTT.

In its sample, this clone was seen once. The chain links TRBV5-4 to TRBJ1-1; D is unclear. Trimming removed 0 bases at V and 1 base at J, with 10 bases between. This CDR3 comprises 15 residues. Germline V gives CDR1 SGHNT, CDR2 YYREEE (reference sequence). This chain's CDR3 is CASSLGGSRNTEAFF. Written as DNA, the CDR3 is TGTGCCAGCAGCTTGGGCGGCAGTCGGAACACTGAAGCTTTCTTT.

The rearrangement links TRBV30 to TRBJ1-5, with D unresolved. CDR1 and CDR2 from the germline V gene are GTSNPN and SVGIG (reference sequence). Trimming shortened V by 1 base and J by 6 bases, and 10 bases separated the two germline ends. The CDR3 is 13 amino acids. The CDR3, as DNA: TGTGCCTGGAGTGGGAGCTTGCTTCAGCCCCAGCATTTT. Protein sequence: CAWSGSLLQPQHF.

This chain's CDR3 is CASSLHYQIQETQYF. In DNA, the CDR3 is TGTGCCAGCAGCTTGCATTATCAGATTCAAGAGACCCAGTACTTC. The rearrangement uses TRBV5-4 and TRBJ2-5; no reliable D call. Trimming removed 1 base from V and 2 bases from J, with 12 bases in between. CDR1 and CDR2 from the germline V gene are SGHNT and YYREEE (reference sequence). There are 15 residues in the CDR3.

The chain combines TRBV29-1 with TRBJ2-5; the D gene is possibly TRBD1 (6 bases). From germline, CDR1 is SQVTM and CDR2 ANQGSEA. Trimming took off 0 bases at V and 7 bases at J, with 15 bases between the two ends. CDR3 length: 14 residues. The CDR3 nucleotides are TGCAGCGTTGAAGAGCAACATCGCAGGGGGACCCAGTACTTC. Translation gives CSVEEQHRRGTQYF.